The count of the clone carrying this T cell receptor (beta chain) is one. No antigen is known for it. This may be a read error: a much more frequent sequence differs by one nucleotide. Germline CDR1 and CDR2: DFQATT and SNEGSKA (reference sequence). The CDR3 covers 14 residues. V lost 4 bases to trimming and J lost 4 bases; unmatched junction nucleotides: 4. This sample was taken from a study of T cells in Graves' hyperthyroidism and ophthalmopathy. On the study more broadly: Prior to any treatment, at the point of initial diagnosis, peripheral blood was collected. Overall study findings and caveats: Median prediction lead before ophthalmopathy onset was around 6.9 months with the model.

The source material, RNA transcripts, was used to amplify TCR beta CDR3 regions. The TCR CDR3 was amplified in a first-round RT-PCR using the HTBI primer set. TCRdb re-derived calls from the multiplex PCR reads in MiXCR, one entry per CDR3 protein. This table has 340,000 or so distinct CDR3 sequences, 16% appearing once. Hyperthyroidism patients were newly diagnosed, had disease duration under 2 months, and were aged 18 to 65 years. PBMCs were obtained from roughly 10 ml fresh peripheral blood. The sequenced sample consisted of blood. The chain carries TRBV20-1 and TRBJ2-7; TRBD2 matches at 13 bases. The receptor was isolated from a man aged 30-40 years with Graves' hyperthyroidism. CDR3 in DNA: TGCAGTGCTACGGGACTAGCGGGAAGTTACGAGCAGTACTTC. It codes for CSATGLAGSYEQYF.